The 6 T cell receptor beta chains below were found in one sample sequenced in a study of shared clonotypes between healthy human individuals. Clones were read by immunoSEQ multiplex PCR, and TCRdb kept only the in-frame ones, dropping some. Of 490,000 or so clones listed, 76% are singletons. What was sequenced was PBMCs. Source of these receptors: a woman between 40 and 55 years old in good health. Some clones in this sample may be carry-over from other donors' samples.

The chain employs TRBV5-4 and TRBJ2-7, with 8 bases lining up with TRBD2. CDR1 is SGHNT, CDR2 YYREEE, per germline (reference sequence). With V trimmed by 4 bases and J by 3 bases, 6 bases remained unmatched. The CDR3 covers 14 residues. CDR3 DNA sequence: TGTGCCAGCAGCCCGGGACTAGGTTTCTACGAGCAGTACTTC. It translates to CASSPGLGFYEQYF. The whole variable domain, remainder taken from reference TRBV5-4 and TRBJ2-7, is ETGVTQSPTHLIKTRGQQVTLRCSSQSGHNTVSWYQQALGQGPQFIFQYYREEENGRGNFPPRFSGLQFPNYSSELNVNALELDDSALYLCASSPGLGFYEQYFGPGTRLTVT.

This chain joins TRBV18 and TRBJ2-1; TRBD1 matches at 8 bases. Germline loops: CDR1 KGHSH, CDR2 LQKENI. V lost 3 bases and J lost 3; bases outside the gene matches: 25. The CDR3 runs 22 residues. The CDR3 spells CASSPPFTPGGLRAEGYNEQFF. In DNA form, the CDR3 reads TGTGCCAGCTCACCCCCCTTCACGCCAGGGGGCCTTAGAGCGGAGGGCTACAATGAGCAGTTCTTC.

Note on this clone: An end of the junction does not agree with germline; a read error may underlie this. The V call is TRBV29-1, the J call TRBJ2-7; D possibly corresponds to TRBD2 (5 bases). The CDR3 is made up of 13 amino acids. The germline V gene has CDR1 SQVTM and CDR2 ANQGSEA. The CDR3 region has the DNA TGCGGCGTTGAAGATCCGGGGACCTACGAGCAGTACTTC. Protein: CGVEDPGTYEQYF.

The genes are TRBV6-5 and TRBJ1-1; no clear D. This CDR3 region has 16 residues. The germline V gene encodes CDR1 MNHEY and CDR2 SVGAGI. The V gene lost 0 bases and the J gene lost 11 bases, with 22 bases spanning the gap. DNA of the CDR3: TGTGCCAGCAGTTACTCGTGGGCGGACCCCGGAATGGATGCTTTCTTT. Amino acid sequence: CASSYSWADPGMDAFF.

This clone was counted only a few times. The chain uses TRBV5-6 and TRBJ2-7; D is unclear. V lost 3 bases and J lost 0, with 1 base in between. The CDR3 contains 11 residues. In germline, CDR1 is SGHDT, CDR2 YYEEEE. For the CDR3, the DNA is TGTGCCAGCAGCTCCTCCTACGAGCAGTACTTC. Translating it yields CASSSSYEQYF.

The genes are TRBV5-6 and TRBJ1-5; D gene ambiguous. The CDR3 consists of 16 residues. V was cut by 0 bases and J by 1 base, with 11 bases left in between. Germline V CDR1 and CDR2: SGHDT, YYEEEE. The DNA of the CDR3 is TGTGCCAGCAGCTTGGCTGGGTTTAGGAGCAATCAGCCCCAGCATTTT. As protein: CASSLAGFRSNQPQHF.